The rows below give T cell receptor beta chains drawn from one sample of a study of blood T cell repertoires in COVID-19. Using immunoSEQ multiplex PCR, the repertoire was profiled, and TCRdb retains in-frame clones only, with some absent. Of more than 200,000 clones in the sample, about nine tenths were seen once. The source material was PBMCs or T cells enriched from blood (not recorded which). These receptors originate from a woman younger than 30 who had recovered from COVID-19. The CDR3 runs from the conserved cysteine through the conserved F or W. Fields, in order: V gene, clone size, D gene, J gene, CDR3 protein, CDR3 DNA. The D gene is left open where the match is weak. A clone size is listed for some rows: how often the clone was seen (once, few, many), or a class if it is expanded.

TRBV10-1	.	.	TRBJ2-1	CASSVFSGPYNEQFF	TGCGCCAGCAGTGTGTTTAGCGGTCCCTACAATGAGCAGTTCTTC
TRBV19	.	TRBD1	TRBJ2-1	CASSWTGWETEQFF	TGTGCCAGTAGTTGGACAGGGTGGGAAACGGAGCAGTTCTTC
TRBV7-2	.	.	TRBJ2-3	CASSPRESSTDTQYF	TGTGCCAGCAGCCCCCGAGAGTCTAGCACAGATACGCAGTATTTT
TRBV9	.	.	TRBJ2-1	CASSVDLRQSEQFF	TGTGCCAGCAGCGTAGATTTGAGGCAGAGTGAGCAGTTCTTC
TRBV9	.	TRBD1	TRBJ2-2	CASSETGSGELFF	TGTGCCAGCAGCGAGACAGGGTCCGGGGAGCTGTTTTTT
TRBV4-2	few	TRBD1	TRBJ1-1	CASSHFGQGATMNTEAFF	TGTGCCAGCAGCCACTTCGGACAGGGCGCCACCATGAACACTGAAGCTTTCTTT
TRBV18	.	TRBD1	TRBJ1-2	CASSPGTGSSYGYTF	TGTGCCAGTTCACCAGGGACAGGGAGCTCCTATGGCTACACCTTC
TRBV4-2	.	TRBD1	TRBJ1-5	CASSQDWTGNRPQHF	TGTGCCAGCAGCCAAGACTGGACAGGGAATCGTCCCCAGCATTTT
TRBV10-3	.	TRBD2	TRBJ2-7	CAISVAGARVSYEQYF	TGTGCCATCAGCGTAGCGGGAGCGCGGGTATCCTACGAGCAGTACTTC
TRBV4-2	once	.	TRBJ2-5	CASSQDLAGLKETQYF	TGTGCCAGCAGCCAAGATTTGGCAGGGTTGAAGGAGACCCAGTACTTC
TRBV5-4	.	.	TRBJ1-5	CASSGGVSQPQHF	TGTGCCAGCAGCGGCGGGGTAAGTCAGCCCCAGCATTTT
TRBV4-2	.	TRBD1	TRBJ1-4	CASSPRTGQLVNEKLFF	TGTGCCAGCAGCCCCAGGACAGGGCAATTAGTCAATGAAAAACTGTTTTTT
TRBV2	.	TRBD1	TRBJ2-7	CASIRQGASYEQYF	TGTGCCAGCATCCGACAGGGGGCTTCCTACGAGCAGTACTTC
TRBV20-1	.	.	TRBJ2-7	CSASSGAYEQYF	TGCAGTGCTAGTTCAGGGGCCTACGAGCAGTACTTC
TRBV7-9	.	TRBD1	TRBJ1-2	CASSLAPGGGYTF	TGTGCCAGCAGCTTAGCCCCAGGGGGTGGCTACACCTTC
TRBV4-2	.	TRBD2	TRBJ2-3	CASSQDIGLAAYTQYF	TGTGCCAGCAGCCAAGATATAGGGCTAGCGGCTTATACGCAGTATTTT